This is a list of T cell receptor beta chains from one sample in a study of vaccination and CD4 T cells after COVID-19. These receptors have no known antigen. One entry per CDR3 protein, called by TCRdb with MiXCR from the PCR reads. The sample carries roughly 13,000 distinct CDR3 sequences, around 49% recorded once. The sequenced sample was CD4+ T cells from blood, cultured in vitro, obtained before SARS-CoV-2 vaccination. These receptors originate from a human donor who had recovered from COVID-19. Both conserved end residues are part of each CDR3. D genes are given only for firm matches. Only some rows state a clone size, as once, few, many or a class for expanded clones.

d_call: TRBD2; v_call: TRBV20-1; clone_size: few; j_call: TRBJ2-5; cdr3_aa: CSAAELAGSETQYF; cdr3_nt: TGCAGTGCCGCAGAACTAGCGGGGTCAGAGACCCAGTACTTC
d_call: .; v_call: TRBV6-5; clone_size: .; j_call: TRBJ1-2; cdr3_aa: CASSYTPPGDLYGYTF; cdr3_nt: TGTGCCAGCAGTTACACCCCTCCAGGGGACCTCTATGGCTACACCTTC
d_call: .; v_call: TRBV20-1; clone_size: .; j_call: TRBJ2-5; cdr3_aa: CSAYPGNRETQYF; cdr3_nt: TGCAGTGCCTACCCGGGAAACCGAGAGACCCAGTACTTC
d_call: TRBD2; v_call: TRBV7-9; clone_size: .; j_call: TRBJ2-5; cdr3_aa: CASSLEIAGPRKTQYF; cdr3_nt: TGTGCCAGCAGCTTAGAGATAGCGGGCCCTAGGAAGACCCAGTACTTC
d_call: .; v_call: TRBV7-2; clone_size: .; j_call: TRBJ1-1; cdr3_aa: CASSHDPTRNTEAFF; cdr3_nt: TGTGCCAGCAGTCACGACCCTACGAGGAACACTGAAGCTTTCTTT
d_call: .; v_call: TRBV10-1; clone_size: .; j_call: TRBJ2-3; cdr3_aa: CASSESAGSGTDTQYF; cdr3_nt: TGCGCCAGCAGTGAGTCGGCGGGTAGCGGCACAGATACGCAGTATTTT
d_call: .; v_call: TRBV11-3; clone_size: .; j_call: TRBJ2-4; cdr3_aa: CASSRGPRGENIQYF; cdr3_nt: TGTGCCAGCAGCAGGGGGCCCAGGGGGGAAAACATTCAGTACTTC
d_call: .; v_call: TRBV20-1; clone_size: .; j_call: TRBJ1-5; cdr3_aa: CSATSLTRGGSNQPQHF; cdr3_nt: TGCAGTGCTACATCTCTGACCCGGGGAGGAAGCAATCAGCCCCAGCATTTT
d_call: .; v_call: TRBV7-9; clone_size: .; j_call: TRBJ2-5; cdr3_aa: CASTPPLETAGETQYF; cdr3_nt: TGTGCCAGCACCCCACCCCTCGAGACAGCGGGAGAGACCCAGTACTTC
d_call: .; v_call: TRBV5-1; clone_size: .; j_call: TRBJ2-3; cdr3_aa: CASSLDLTAPTDTQYF; cdr3_nt: TGCGCCAGCAGCTTGGATTTAACGGCCCCCACAGATACGCAGTATTTT
d_call: .; v_call: TRBV7-2; clone_size: few; j_call: TRBJ1-2; cdr3_aa: CASSLGAGEPYGYTF; cdr3_nt: TGTGCCAGCAGCTTAGGCGCCGGGGAGCCCTATGGCTACACCTTC
d_call: .; v_call: TRBV7-9; clone_size: .; j_call: TRBJ1-1; cdr3_aa: CASSRTAGDTEAFF; cdr3_nt: TGCGCCAGCAGCCGGACAGCTGGAGACACTGAAGCTTTCTTT
d_call: TRBD2; v_call: TRBV20-1; clone_size: .; j_call: TRBJ2-1; cdr3_aa: CSARGVAGVDEQFF; cdr3_nt: TGCAGTGCAAGGGGAGTAGCGGGAGTGGATGAGCAGTTCTTC
d_call: .; v_call: TRBV20-1; clone_size: few; j_call: TRBJ1-3; cdr3_aa: CSARDDGNTIYF; cdr3_nt: TGCAGTGCTAGAGATGATGGAAACACCATATATTTT
d_call: TRBD1; v_call: TRBV27; clone_size: .; j_call: TRBJ2-5; cdr3_aa: CASSLRRDRGETQYF; cdr3_nt: TGTGCCAGCAGTTTGCGGAGGGACAGGGGGGAGACCCAGTACTTC
d_call: .; v_call: TRBV15; clone_size: .; j_call: TRBJ1-4; cdr3_aa: CATSRNLLGTSLLFF; cdr3_nt: TGTGCCACCAGCAGGAATCTACTAGGGACCAGTTTACTGTTTTTT
d_call: .; v_call: TRBV6-2/TRBV6-3; clone_size: .; j_call: TRBJ1-5; cdr3_aa: CASSYGPRRQVGPISSNQPQHF; cdr3_nt: TGTGCCAGCAGTTACGGTCCTCGCCGACAGGTCGGGCCTATATCGAGCAATCAGCCCCAGCATTTT
d_call: .; v_call: TRBV19; clone_size: few; j_call: TRBJ1-1; cdr3_aa: CASSIASTGAEAFF; cdr3_nt: TGTGCCAGTAGTATAGCCTCTACCGGGGCTGAAGCTTTCTTT
d_call: .; v_call: TRBV6-1; clone_size: .; j_call: TRBJ2-1; cdr3_aa: CASRNGDNYLDEQFF; cdr3_nt: TGTGCCAGCAGGAACGGAGACAATTATTTGGATGAGCAGTTCTTC
d_call: .; v_call: TRBV6-2/TRBV6-3; clone_size: .; j_call: TRBJ2-3; cdr3_aa: CASSYPFGLTDTQYF; cdr3_nt: TGTGCCAGCAGTTACCCTTTTGGGCTGACAGATACGCAGTATTTT
d_call: TRBD2; v_call: TRBV12-3/TRBV12-4; clone_size: .; j_call: TRBJ2-2; cdr3_aa: CASSLVGGDTGELFF; cdr3_nt: TGTGCCAGCAGTTTAGTTGGGGGGGACACCGGGGAGCTGTTTTTT
d_call: .; v_call: TRBV20-1; clone_size: few; j_call: TRBJ1-6; cdr3_aa: CSARIAAVLNSPLHF; cdr3_nt: TGCAGTGCTAGAATTGCGGCAGTGCTTAATTCACCCCTCCACTTT
d_call: .; v_call: TRBV27; clone_size: .; j_call: TRBJ2-3; cdr3_aa: CASSFTGFTDTQYF; cdr3_nt: TGTGCCAGCAGTTTCACCGGGTTCACAGATACGCAGTATTTT
d_call: TRBD1; v_call: TRBV7-9; clone_size: few; j_call: TRBJ1-3; cdr3_aa: CASSPGPGTGNGNTIYF; cdr3_nt: TGTGCCAGCAGCCCAGGTCCCGGGACAGGGAATGGAAACACCATATATTTT
d_call: TRBD1; v_call: TRBV5-1; clone_size: .; j_call: TRBJ1-5; cdr3_aa: CASSLDSTGGNQPQHF; cdr3_nt: TGCGCCAGCAGCTTGGATAGCACAGGGGGCAATCAGCCCCAGCATTTT
d_call: .; v_call: TRBV7-6; clone_size: .; j_call: TRBJ1-2; cdr3_aa: CASSPAWWATTVANYGYTF; cdr3_nt: TGTGCCAGCAGCCCCGCGTGGTGGGCGACGACAGTAGCTAACTATGGCTACACCTTC
d_call: .; v_call: TRBV18; clone_size: few; j_call: TRBJ2-5; cdr3_aa: CASSRLGGDQETQYF; cdr3_nt: TGTGCCAGCTCACGTCTCGGCGGAGACCAAGAGACCCAGTACTTC
d_call: .; v_call: TRBV9; clone_size: once; j_call: TRBJ2-7; cdr3_aa: CASSVVGGHEQYF; cdr3_nt: TGTGCCAGCAGCGTAGTGGGCGGCCACGAGCAGTACTTC
d_call: TRBD1; v_call: TRBV30; clone_size: few; j_call: TRBJ2-5; cdr3_aa: CAWSRDRGKETQYF; cdr3_nt: TGTGCCTGGAGTCGGGACAGGGGAAAAGAGACCCAGTACTTC
d_call: .; v_call: TRBV30; clone_size: .; j_call: TRBJ1-5; cdr3_aa: CAWSAVAGADQPQHF; cdr3_nt: TGTGCCTGGAGTGCTGTCGCAGGGGCGGATCAGCCCCAGCATTTT
d_call: TRBD2; v_call: TRBV28; clone_size: .; j_call: TRBJ2-7; cdr3_aa: CASSRLAGGGKEQYF; cdr3_nt: TGTGCCAGCAGTCGCCTAGCGGGAGGGGGAAAGGAGCAGTACTTC
d_call: .; v_call: TRBV19; clone_size: .; j_call: TRBJ1-1; cdr3_aa: CASEGQGRTEAFF; cdr3_nt: TGTGCCAGCGAGGGGCAGGGCCGGACTGAAGCTTTCTTT
d_call: TRBD1; v_call: TRBV28; clone_size: .; j_call: TRBJ1-3; cdr3_aa: CASSPGQQRGTIYF; cdr3_nt: TGTGCCAGCAGCCCGGGACAGCAGAGGGGCACCATATATTTT
d_call: TRBD2; v_call: TRBV10-2; clone_size: .; j_call: TRBJ2-2; cdr3_aa: CASSVLAGEHKTGELFF; cdr3_nt: TGCGCCAGCAGTGTCCTAGCGGGAGAGCATAAAACCGGGGAGCTGTTTTTT
d_call: .; v_call: TRBV24-1; clone_size: few; j_call: TRBJ2-5; cdr3_aa: CATSDGGLQETQYF; cdr3_nt: TGTGCCACCAGTGATGGGGGACTCCAAGAGACCCAGTACTTC
d_call: TRBD1; v_call: TRBV7-2; clone_size: medium-sized; j_call: TRBJ2-5; cdr3_aa: CASGTGGETQYF; cdr3_nt: TGTGCCAGCGGTACAGGGGGCGAGACCCAGTACTTC
d_call: .; v_call: TRBV20-1; clone_size: few; j_call: TRBJ2-3; cdr3_aa: CSASPEARRGSTDTQYF; cdr3_nt: TGCAGTGCTAGTCCCGAGGCCCGGAGGGGCAGCACAGATACGCAGTATTTT
d_call: TRBD1; v_call: TRBV19; clone_size: .; j_call: TRBJ1-1; cdr3_aa: CASSRTGDTEAFF; cdr3_nt: TGTGCCAGTAGTAGGACAGGGGACACTGAAGCTTTCTTT
d_call: TRBD2; v_call: TRBV20-1; clone_size: .; j_call: TRBJ2-7; cdr3_aa: CSASLTSGSFREQYF; cdr3_nt: TGCAGTGCTAGTTTAACTAGCGGGAGCTTTCGCGAGCAGTACTTC
d_call: .; v_call: TRBV28; clone_size: .; j_call: TRBJ2-1; cdr3_aa: CASSRVRGRSSYNEQFF; cdr3_nt: TGTGCCAGCAGTCGAGTACGGGGCCGGAGCTCCTACAATGAGCAGTTCTTC
d_call: .; v_call: TRBV20-1; clone_size: .; j_call: TRBJ2-1; cdr3_aa: CSARWGRGSEQFF; cdr3_nt: TGCAGTGCTAGATGGGGGAGAGGGAGTGAGCAGTTCTTC
d_call: .; v_call: TRBV19; clone_size: .; j_call: TRBJ2-7; cdr3_aa: CASSIEHIEFREQYF; cdr3_nt: TGTGCCAGTAGTATCGAGCATATCGAATTCCGAGAGCAGTACTTC
d_call: TRBD1; v_call: TRBV7-2; clone_size: few; j_call: TRBJ1-1; cdr3_aa: CASSLGMRGLSTEAFF; cdr3_nt: TGTGCCAGCAGCTTAGGAATGAGGGGGCTATCCACTGAAGCTTTCTTT
d_call: TRBD1; v_call: TRBV20-1; clone_size: once; j_call: TRBJ1-2; cdr3_aa: CSAPDDRDYGYTF; cdr3_nt: TGCAGTGCTCCTGATGACAGGGACTATGGCTACACCTTC
d_call: TRBD2; v_call: TRBV15; clone_size: .; j_call: TRBJ2-2; cdr3_aa: CATSRAGASGRPGELFF; cdr3_nt: TGTGCCACCAGCAGGGCCGGGGCTAGCGGGAGGCCCGGGGAGCTGTTTTTT
d_call: .; v_call: TRBV6-1; clone_size: .; j_call: TRBJ1-2; cdr3_aa: CASSRDGNYGYTF; cdr3_nt: TGTGCCAGCAGTAGGGACGGAAACTATGGCTACACCTTC
d_call: .; v_call: TRBV7-2; clone_size: .; j_call: TRBJ1-1; cdr3_aa: CASSRDTLNTEAFF; cdr3_nt: TGTGCCAGCAGCCGGGACACTTTGAACACTGAAGCTTTCTTT
d_call: .; v_call: TRBV7-9; clone_size: .; j_call: TRBJ2-5; cdr3_aa: CASSSPFGGPKTQYF; cdr3_nt: TGTGCCAGCAGCTCCCCTTTTGGGGGTCCGAAGACCCAGTACTTC
d_call: TRBD1; v_call: TRBV11-1; clone_size: .; j_call: TRBJ1-1; cdr3_aa: CASSKDRGGWTEAFF; cdr3_nt: TGTGCCAGCAGCAAGGACAGGGGAGGTTGGACTGAAGCTTTCTTT
d_call: .; v_call: TRBV7-2; clone_size: .; j_call: TRBJ1-6; cdr3_aa: CASSLRDDHF; cdr3_nt: TGTGCCAGCAGCTTAAGGGATGATCACTTT
d_call: .; v_call: TRBV24-1; clone_size: medium-sized; j_call: TRBJ1-5; cdr3_aa: CATSDPRAGDNQPQHF; cdr3_nt: TGTGCCACCAGTGATCCGCGAGCAGGGGACAATCAGCCCCAGCATTTT
d_call: .; v_call: TRBV20-1; clone_size: .; j_call: TRBJ2-5; cdr3_aa: CSARVSGQETQYF; cdr3_nt: TGCAGTGCTAGAGTATCGGGCCAAGAGACCCAGTACTTC
d_call: .; v_call: TRBV12-3/TRBV12-4; clone_size: .; j_call: TRBJ1-5; cdr3_aa: CASSAMVSGQPQHF; cdr3_nt: TGTGCCAGCAGCGCAATGGTGTCCGGCCAGCCCCAGCATTTT